The rows below give T cell receptor beta chains drawn from one sample of a study of circulating and synovial CD4+ cells in juvenile arthritis. Generated by immunoSEQ multiplex PCR, the TCRdb table keeps only in-frame clones and is missing some. The sample holds about 34,000 clones; roughly 95% are singletons and the top ten take approximately 0.17%. The sequencing input was CD4+ T cells from blood. Source of these receptors: a human donor with juvenile idiopathic arthritis. Each CDR3 is given with its conserved first and last residue. Each record gives: CDR3 DNA, CDR3 protein, D gene, clone size, J gene, V gene. D genes are given only for firm matches. Clone size is stated in some rows and not others, as once, few, many or a class when expanded.

DNA: TGTGCCTGGAGTGTACGACTAGCGGACCCCGAGCAGTTCTTC; CDR3: CAWSVRLADPEQFF; D: TRBD2; size: .; J: TRBJ2-1; V: TRBV30
DNA: TGTGCCAGCAGCTCTAGACAGGGTCAAGAGACCCAGTACTTC; CDR3: CASSSRQGQETQYF; D: TRBD1; size: .; J: TRBJ2-5; V: TRBV5-4
DNA: TGTGCCTGGAGTCCACGGGTTGGGTCCTACGAGCAGTACTTC; CDR3: CAWSPRVGSYEQYF; D: .; size: once; J: TRBJ2-7; V: TRBV30
DNA: TGTGCCAGCAGCCCGGGCCGGGGGGTCACAGATACGCAGTATTTT; CDR3: CASSPGRGVTDTQYF; D: TRBD2; size: .; J: TRBJ2-3; V: TRBV7-3
DNA: TGTGCCAGCTCCTTGGGGGCGCAGGGAGGGCGAGTTGGCTACACCTTC; CDR3: CASSLGAQGGRVGYTF; D: .; size: .; J: TRBJ1-2; V: TRBV27
DNA: TGTGCTAGCCGTGTTGGGGGGGGGTCCTCTGGGGCCAACGTCCTGACTTTC; CDR3: CASRVGGGSSGANVLTF; D: TRBD2; size: .; J: TRBJ2-6; V: TRBV12-5
DNA: TGCGCCAGCAGCTTCGGGGTCGAGGTTGGGTCGCCCCTCCACTTT; CDR3: CASSFGVEVGSPLHF; D: .; size: .; J: TRBJ1-6; V: TRBV5-1
DNA: TGTGCCAGCACCACGACAGGGTTTGGCGAGCAGTTCTTC; CDR3: CASTTTGFGEQFF; D: TRBD1; size: .; J: TRBJ2-1; V: TRBV6-5
DNA: TGCGCCAGCAGCTTTGTTCCTAGCGGGAGCTACCCTCCTGAGCAGTTCTTC; CDR3: CASSFVPSGSYPPEQFF; D: TRBD2; size: once; J: TRBJ2-1; V: TRBV5-1
DNA: TGTGCCAGCAGCCCACATGCGGGGAACACTAATCAGCCCCAGCATTTT; CDR3: CASSPHAGNTNQPQHF; D: .; size: .; J: TRBJ1-5; V: TRBV7-8
DNA: TGTGCCAGCAGCCGAGGGCCGGGCCCGGGCCAAGAGACCCAGTACTTC; CDR3: CASSRGPGPGQETQYF; D: .; size: .; J: TRBJ2-5; V: TRBV7-3